The 26 T cell receptor beta chains reported below all come from one sample, sequenced in a study of T-cell memory formation after mild COVID-19 (dated by TCRdb to 2020 to 2023). Receptor amplification or capture employed 5' RACE. Sequencing relied on an Illumina NovaSeq 6000. The public reads were quality trimmed at Q25 with fastp and then assembled into clones with MiXCR by TCRdb, keeping productive beta chains. Rows are unified per CDR3 protein, each entry keeping the most common DNA and genes. Here the sample has 350,000 to 400,000 distinct CDR3 sequences; 13% to 15% occur a single time. The ten largest make up about 20% of the sample. Sample: PBMCs or a T cell subset sorted from them (not recorded which). The receptor set was obtained from a man younger than 35 who had mild COVID-19 (a few samples of this study predate the infection). The sample titles of this study are shuffled in the database, so cell type and time point are left out; the donor was told from shared clones.

This clonotype came up a few times. The chain links TRBV27 to TRBJ2-1, with 8 bases aligning to TRBD1. CDR1 is MNHEY, CDR2 SMNVEV, per germline (reference sequence). V lost 7 bases and J lost 0; bases outside the gene matches: 2. This CDR3 contains 14 residues. The CDR3 here is CASKGQASYNEQFF. CDR3 nucleotides: TGTGCCAGCAAGGGACAGGCCTCCTACAATGAGCAGTTCTTC.

The chain employs TRBV5-1 and TRBJ2-1; the D call may be TRBD1 or TRBD2 (5 bases each). Trimming left V 2 bases short and J 6 bases short, with 18 bases between. CDR3 length: 16 amino acids. In germline, CDR1 is SGHRS, CDR2 YFSETQ. The CDR3 DNA follows: TGCGCCAGCAGCTTATGGGACCCGTCCCTTGTCAATGAGCAGTTCTTC. As protein: CASSLWDPSLVNEQFF.

A few counts support this clonotype. The chain links TRBV20-1 to TRBJ1-5; maybe TRBD1 (5 bases). CDR1 DFQATT and CDR2 SNEGSKA come from the germline V gene (reference sequence). The CDR3 sequence is 12 residues long. Trimming left V 5 bases short and J 4 bases short, with 9 bases between. In DNA form, the CDR3 reads TGCAGTGCTCTACAGGAAAATCAGCCCCAGCATTTT. It translates to CSALQENQPQHF.

This sequence joins TRBV15 and TRBJ2-7, with D unclear. Between the trimmed V and J ends, which lost 3 bases and 0 bases, there was a span of 12 bases. The CDR3 consists of 15 residues. Germline V gene lookup returns CDR1 LNHNV and CDR2 YYDKDF (reference sequence). The CDR3 nucleotides read TGTGCCACCAGCAGTCTAGTAGGTTACTCCTACGAGCAGTACTTC. Amino acids: CATSSLVGYSYEQYF. Together with reference TRBV15 and TRBJ2-7, the CDR3 gives the full variable domain: DAMVIQNPRYQVTQFGKPVTLSCSQTLNHNVMYWYQQKSSQAPKLLFHYYDKDFNNEADTPDNFQSRRPNTSFCFLDIRSPGLGDTAMYLCATSSLVGYSYEQYFGPGTRLTVT.

The chain recombines TRBV5-4 with TRBJ1-4, with D possibly TRBD1 on 5 matching bases. Germline lookup yields CDR1 SGHNT and CDR2 YYREEE (reference sequence). The CDR3 spans 16 residues. V was shortened by 4 bases and J by 3 bases, with 16 bases between the two germline ends. The CDR3 spells CASSPPGQGPNEKLFF. CDR3 in DNA: TGTGCCAGCAGCCCGCCTGGGCAGGGCCCTAATGAAAAACTGTTTTTT.

The J gene is TRBJ1-3, the V gene TRBV20-1, with 8 positions matching TRBD1. The CDR3 runs 14 residues. Losses at the gene ends were 3 bases for V and 4 bases for J; bases not matched to a gene: 5. Germline assignment: CDR1 DFQATT and CDR2 SNEGSKA (reference sequence). The CDR3, as DNA: TGCAGTGCTAGTCAGGGGGCTGGGGGAAACACCATATATTTT. This sequence encodes CSASQGAGGNTIYF.

This clonotype was picked up a small number of times. The V and J genes are TRBV4-1 and TRBJ2-5; D gene unclear. CDR1 is MGHRA, CDR2 YSYEKL, per germline. There are 15 residues in the CDR3. The V end was cut by 1 base, the J end by 4 bases, with 13 bases between. The CDR3 loop reads CASSQVGIAGETQYF. The CDR3 region has the DNA TGCGCCAGCAGCCAAGTGGGGATAGCCGGAGAGACCCAGTACTTC.

In this sample, this clonotype turned up a few times. The chain's CDR3 is CATSDEKRRAGNTIYF. The CDR3 bases are TGTGCCACCAGTGATGAAAAAAGACGAGCTGGAAACACCATATATTTT. The chain employs TRBV24-1 and TRBJ1-3; D is ambiguous. The V end was cut by 3 bases, the J end by 2 bases, with 13 bases between. The CDR3 sequence is 16 residues long. CDR1 and CDR2 from the germline V gene are KGHDR and SFDVKD.

At least ten counts were recorded for this clonotype. The rearrangement links TRBV7-2 to TRBJ1-2; no clear D gene. The CDR3 has 13 amino acids. V lost 2 bases to trimming and J lost 2 bases, with 6 bases between them. The germline gives CDR1 SGHTA, CDR2 FQGNSA. CDR3 sequence reads: CASSLRGNYGYTF. In nucleotides, the CDR3 is TGTGCCAGCAGCTTACGCGGAAACTATGGCTACACCTTC.

In this sample, this clonotype is medium-sized. This chain uses TRBV29-1 with TRBJ2-7, with D perhaps TRBD1 (6 bases). Trimming stripped 6 bases from V and 1 base from J, with 13 bases between. The germline CDR1 and CDR2 sequences are SQVTM and ANQGSEA. The CDR3 spans 13 residues. CDR3 in DNA: TGCAGCGTATATACAGGGTCATCCTACGAGCAGTACTTC. Translation gives CSVYTGSSYEQYF.

V gene TRBV19 combines with J gene TRBJ2-3, with D possibly TRBD2 on 7 matching bases. The V and J ends lost 4 bases and 0 bases respectively, with 14 bases between them. The V gene's germline CDR1 is LNHDA and CDR2 SQIVND (reference sequence). The CDR3 runs 16 residues. CDR3 coding DNA: TGTGCCAGTAGTAGCCACGGGGGGCGGAGCACAGATACGCAGTATTTT. It specifies CASSSHGGRSTDTQYF.

This sequence joins TRBV5-1 and TRBJ2-7, with 7 bases fitting TRBD1. The trim removed 4 bases at V and 2 bases at J, leaving 9 bases unmatched. From germline, CDR1 is SGHRS and CDR2 YFSETQ. CDR3 length: 15 amino acids. This chain's CDR3 is CASSPRDSHPYEQYF. The CDR3 DNA reads as TGCGCCAGCAGCCCCCGGGACAGCCATCCCTACGAGCAGTACTTC. Full variable domain (remainder filled in from reference TRBV5-1 and TRBJ2-7): KAGVTQTPRYLIKTRGQQVTLSCSPISGHRSVSWYQQTPGQGLQFLFEYFSETQRNKGNFPGRFSGRQFSNSRSEMNVSTLELGDSALYLCASSPRDSHPYEQYFGPGTRLTVT.

This clonotype was detected only a few times. The chain recombines TRBV3-2 with TRBJ2-7; the table gives TRBD1 as D, unverified against the DNA. TRBV3-2 is annotated as a pseudogene. This CDR3 is built from 16 residues. The CDR3 DNA follows: TGTGCCAGCAGCCAAGTCGGGACAGGGTGGTGGTACGAGCAGTACGTC. Protein product: CASSQVGTGWWYEQYV.

The chain recombines TRBV20-1 with TRBJ1-3; tentative D call: TRBD1 (5 bases). The CDR3 runs 11 residues. Per the germline V gene, CDR1 is DFQATT and CDR2 is SNEGSKA (reference sequence). V was trimmed by 6 bases and J by 4 bases, leaving 7 bases between them. This CDR3 reads CSAGQGNTIYF. Here the CDR3 DNA reads TGCAGTGCGGGGCAAGGAAACACCATATATTTT.

This sequence joins TRBV6-6 and TRBJ1-5, with 10 positions matching TRBD1. The CDR3 is 15 residues long. Germline CDR1 is MNHNY and CDR2 is SVGAGI (reference sequence). The V gene end was trimmed by 7 bases and the J gene end by 3 bases; junction bases not matched to a gene: 6. The CDR3 DNA reads TGTGCCAGCACCCAGGGACAGGGGTACAATCAGCCCCAGCATTTT. Translation gives CASTQGQGYNQPQHF.

This clonotype was counted many times. V is TRBV11-2 and J is TRBJ2-5; D might be TRBD1 or TRBD2, each matching 5 bases. The length of the CDR3 is 17 residues. V lost 3 bases, J lost 3 bases, and 20 bases lay in between. CDR1 is SGHAT, CDR2 FQNNGV, per germline. Here the CDR3 reads CASSLGQVEVGEETQYF. The CDR3 DNA sequence: TGTGCCAGCAGCTTGGGGCAGGTGGAGGTCGGGGAAGAGACCCAGTACTTC. The variable domain in full, with the rest retrieved from reference TRBV11-2 and TRBJ2-5, is EAGVAQSPRYKIIEKRQSVAFWCNPISGHATLYWYQQILGQGPKLLIQFQNNGVVDDSQLPKDRFSAERLKGVDSTLKIQPAKLEDSAVYLCASSLGQVEVGEETQYFGPGTRLLVL.

This clonotype turned up a few times. The CDR3 DNA reads as TGTGCCAGCTCACCGACAGGATCCTCCTACGAGCAGTACTTC. Translated: CASSPTGSSYEQYF. This chain uses TRBV18 with TRBJ2-7; tentatively, D is TRBD1 (6 bases). There are 14 residues in the CDR3. CDR1 is KGHSH, CDR2 LQKENI, per germline. V lost 3 bases to trimming and J lost 0 bases, with 9 bases between them.

The chain combines TRBV7-9 with TRBJ2-1, with D perhaps given as TRBD1 or TRBD2 (5 bases each). The CDR3 runs to 15 residues. The V gene lost 5 bases and the J gene lost 3 bases, with 14 bases spanning the gap. Looked up from germline, CDR1 is SEHNR and CDR2 is FQNEAQ (reference sequence). CDR3 in DNA: TGTGCCAGCAGCCAACCCGTGAGGGGCTACAATGAGCAGTTCTTC. Protein product: CASSQPVRGYNEQFF. The variable domain in full, completed from reference TRBV7-9 and TRBJ2-1, reads DTGVSQNPRHKITKRGQNVTFRCDPISEHNRLYWYRQTLGQGPEFLTYFQNEAQLEKSRLLSDRFSAERPKGSFSTLEIQRTEQGDSAMYLCASSQPVRGYNEQFFGPGTRLTVL.

This clonotype was picked up one time. The J gene is TRBJ2-1, the V gene TRBV6-6; D remains unclear. From germline, CDR1 is MNHNY and CDR2 SVGAGI (reference sequence). This CDR3 contains 12 residues. Deletions cut 0 bases from V and 9 bases from J, with 6 bases between. The CDR3 here is CASSYSSSEQFF. In DNA, the CDR3 is TGTGCCAGCAGTTACTCCTCATCTGAGCAGTTCTTC.

In its sample, this clonotype was seen many times. The chain couples TRBV12-3 or TRBV12-4 to TRBJ2-7; 13 nucleotides line up with TRBD2. CDR3 length: 15 amino acids. With V trimmed by 5 bases and J by 9 bases, 10 bases remained unmatched. This CDR3 reads CASSPLTSGGLGQYF. The CDR3 nucleotides read TGTGCCAGCAGTCCGTTGACTAGCGGGGGGCTGGGGCAGTACTTC.

The sample holds many counts of this clonotype. The DNA of the CDR3 is TGTGCCAGCAGCTTAGGCGGGGCGCTTTCTCAGGAGCAGTTCTTC. This translates into CASSLGGALSQEQFF. This sequence joins TRBV7-3 and TRBJ2-1, with D possibly being TRBD2 (6 bases). Looked up from germline, CDR1 is SGHTA and CDR2 is FQGTGA. The CDR3 covers 15 residues. V dropped 2 bases and J dropped 10 bases, with 18 bases sitting between them.

The chain joins TRBV20-1 to TRBJ1-5, with 7 bases lining up with TRBD1. J gave up 7 bases and V 5 bases, and 11 bases lay outside the gene matches. In germline, CDR1 is DFQATT, CDR2 SNEGSKA (reference sequence). The length of the CDR3 is 14 residues. DNA of the CDR3: TGCAGTGCTTACAGACAGGGAACGGGCCAGCCCCAGCATTTT. Translation gives CSAYRQGTGQPQHF.

This clonotype was recorded at least ten times. The chain has TRBV7-8 and TRBJ2-2, with D uncertain. V lost 2 bases and J lost 3, with 4 bases in between. CDR3 length: 13 amino acids. Germline V lookup: CDR1 SGHVS, CDR2 FQNEAQ. The CDR3 DNA sequence: TGTGCCAGCAGCTTACAAGACACCGGGGAGCTGTTTTTT. Its protein is CASSLQDTGELFF.

The chain has TRBV7-8 and TRBJ1-1; 9 bases fit TRBD1. CDR1 and CDR2 from the germline V gene are SGHVS and FQNEAQ. Trimming at V came to 5 bases and at J to 4 bases, leaving 8 bases not matched to a gene. The CDR3 has 15 amino acids. DNA for the CDR3: TGTGCCAGCAGCCCCAGGGACAGGGAGGCCACTGAAGCTTTCTTT. This translates into CASSPRDREATEAFF.

The chain is built from TRBV7-2 and TRBJ1-6; D unresolved. V lost 5 bases, J lost 10 bases, and 24 bases lay in between. The CDR3 loop spans 17 amino acids. Germline V gene data show CDR1 as SGHTA and CDR2 as FQGNSA. In DNA, the CDR3 is TGTGCCAGCAGCCTTCAGGTCGGGGAGGGTTTAGGGTCACCCCTCCACTTT. Its translation is CASSLQVGEGLGSPLHF. The full variable domain, its missing parts supplied by reference TRBV7-2 and TRBJ1-6, is GAGVSQSPSNKVTEKGKDVELRCDPISGHTALYWYRQSLGQGLEFLIYFQGNSAPDKSGLPSDRFSAERTGGSVSTLTIQRTQQEDSAVYLCASSLQVGEGLGSPLHFGNGTRLTVT.

This chain connects TRBV5-1 to TRBJ2-7; a possible D gene is TRBD1 (5 bases). The CDR3 covers 13 residues. The germline V and J ends were trimmed by 5 bases and 5 bases, with 14 bases remaining between them. The germline V gene encodes CDR1 SGHRS and CDR2 YFSETQ. In DNA, the CDR3 is TGCGCCAGCAGGAATCAGGGATCCGACGAGCAGTACTTC. It is translated as CASRNQGSDEQYF.